The rows below give T cell receptor beta chains drawn from one sample of a study of blood T cell repertoires in COVID-19. Assay: immunoSEQ multiplex PCR; the TCRdb copy retains only in-frame clones and omits some. This sample carries about 480,000 clones, around 89% of them seen once, and the ten largest clones take 1.5% to 2%. The sample taken for sequencing was PBMCs or T cells enriched from blood (not recorded which). The receptors come from a woman aged 35 to 49 who had recovered from COVID-19. The CDR3 runs from the conserved cysteine through the conserved F or W. A D gene is named only where the DNA matches it firmly. Part of the rows lack a size; the others show once, few, many or a class for expanded clones.

v_gene	d_gene	j_gene	abundance	CDR3nt	CDR3aa
TRBV19	.	TRBJ2-1	.	TGTGCCAGTGCGACCGGGACTTTTTACAATGAGCAGTTCTTC	CASATGTFYNEQFF
TRBV19	TRBD1	TRBJ2-7	.	TGTGCCAGTACAGGGGGAAACTACGAGCAGTACTTC	CASTGGNYEQYF
TRBV5-1	TRBD2	TRBJ2-7	.	TGCGCCAGCAGCTTGTACGGCGGGAGTTACGAGCAGTACTTC	CASSLYGGSYEQYF
TRBV5-4	TRBD1	TRBJ2-7	once	TGTGCCAGCAGCCTCACACAATGGGACAGCTACGAGCAGTACTTC	CASSLTQWDSYEQYF
TRBV9	.	TRBJ2-1	.	TGTGCCAGCAGCCTGGGGCCTTATCACGCCTACAATGAGCAGTTCTTC	CASSLGPYHAYNEQFF
TRBV13	TRBD2	TRBJ2-1	.	TGTGCCAGCAGCTTTCCCGGACTAGCGGACAATGAGCAGTTCTTC	CASSFPGLADNEQFF
TRBV5-4	TRBD2	TRBJ2-7	.	TGTGCCAGCAGCTTGGCCCCCGCGGGAGGGGGGTACGAGCAGTACTTC	CASSLAPAGGGYEQYF
TRBV6-5	TRBD1	TRBJ1-2	.	TGTGCCAGCAGTTACTTAACAGGGGACTATGGCTACACCTTC	CASSYLTGDYGYTF
TRBV10-3	.	TRBJ1-3	.	TGTGCCATCAGTGCCGGGGTTGGAAACACCATATATTTT	CAISAGVGNTIYF
TRBV24-1	TRBD2	TRBJ2-1	once	TGTGCCACCAGTGATTTGGAGACTAGCGGGAGATACAATGAGCAGTTCTTC	CATSDLETSGRYNEQFF
TRBV5-1	TRBD1	TRBJ2-7	few	TGCGCCAGCAGCTTCGAGGGGACAGTCATCTACGAGCAGTACTTC	CASSFEGTVIYEQYF
TRBV6-5	.	TRBJ1-6	.	TGTGCCAGCAGTTACAGGGGGGGCTCCTATAATTCACCCCTCCACTTT	CASSYRGGSYNSPLHF
TRBV19	.	TRBJ1-2	.	TGTGCCAGTAGCTCGGGGGGCACTGGCTACACCTTC	CASSSGGTGYTF
TRBV18	.	TRBJ2-5	.	TGTGCCAGCTCACGAGCCCAAGAGACCCAGTACTTC	CASSRAQETQYF
TRBV7-9	.	TRBJ1-3	.	TGTGCCAGCAGCTTAGTTAGCGGGGTTGGAAACACCATATATTTT	CASSLVSGVGNTIYF
TRBV15	.	TRBJ2-5	.	TGTGCCACCAGCAGAGATATAACAGGTCAAGAGACCCAGTACTTC	CATSRDITGQETQYF
TRBV9	.	TRBJ1-4	.	TGTGCCAGCAGCCCAACAGGGACAACTAATGAAAAACTGTTTTTT	CASSPTGTTNEKLFF
TRBV19	TRBD2	TRBJ2-7	few	TGTGCCAGTACCGTCGCGGGAGTCGGCGAGCAGTACTTC	CASTVAGVGEQYF
TRBV9	TRBD1	TRBJ2-7	.	TGTGCCAGCAGCGTAGCGGGACAGTCTTACGAGCAGTACTTC	CASSVAGQSYEQYF
TRBV15	.	TRBJ2-2	.	TGTGCCACCAGCAGAGGGCTCAGCGGGACCGGGGAGCTGTTTTTT	CATSRGLSGTGELFF
TRBV10-1	.	TRBJ1-1	.	TGCGCCAGCAGTGTCTCCCACGGAGCCGAAGCTTTCTTT	CASSVSHGAEAFF
TRBV27	TRBD1	TRBJ2-2	once	TGTGCCAGCAGTTTCAGGGTCCAGGGGGCGCTTGTCCACACCGGGGAGCTGTTTTTT	CASSFRVQGALVHTGELFF
TRBV21-1	.	TRBJ1-6	.	TGTGCCAGCAGCAAAGCTAAGGGACAGCCTAATTCACCCCTCCACTTT	CASSKAKGQPNSPLHF
TRBV21-1	.	TRBJ1-2	.	TGCCCACCACCGGGCCCTACAGGGGACGGCTACACCTTC	CPPPGPTGDGYTF
TRBV11-2	.	TRBJ2-1	.	TGTGCCAGCAGCTTAGATCCAGGTGACAATGAGCAGTTCTTC	CASSLDPGDNEQFF
TRBV15	.	TRBJ2-1	.	TGTGCCACCAGCAGAGCCCCCCCAGGAGGTATCGACAATGAGCAGTTCTTC	CATSRAPPGGIDNEQFF
TRBV12-2	.	TRBJ2-1	few	TGTGCAAGTCGCTTAGGTAGCGGCTCCTACAATGAGCAGTTCTTC	CASRLGSGSYNEQFF
TRBV7-2	.	TRBJ2-1	.	TGTGCCAGCAGCTGGCAAATTGGCGGCCCCTCCTACAATGAGCAGTTCTTC	CASSWQIGGPSYNEQFF
TRBV5-1	TRBD1	TRBJ1-1	.	TGCGCCAGCAGCTTGGCCGGGACAGGGCTCACTGAAGCTTTCTTT	CASSLAGTGLTEAFF
TRBV4-1	.	TRBJ2-1	.	TGCGCCAGCAGCCAAGAATACAGGAGCTCCTACAATGAGCAGTTCTTC	CASSQEYRSSYNEQFF
TRBV7-2	TRBD1	TRBJ1-5	few	TGTGCCAGCAGCTTGGACAGGGGCCATCAGCCCCAGCATTTT	CASSLDRGHQPQHF
TRBV19	TRBD2	TRBJ2-2	.	TGTGCCAGTAGTATAGTTGTCGAGCGGGAGCCCACCGGGGAGCTGTTTTTT	CASSIVVEREPTGELFF
TRBV6-2/TRBV6-3	.	TRBJ1-2	.	TGTGCCAGCAGTTACTCGGCAGTACATGGCTACACCTTC	CASSYSAVHGYTF
TRBV5-1	TRBD1	TRBJ2-5	.	TGCGCCAGCAGCAAGGGACAGCAACAAGAGACCCAGTACTTC	CASSKGQQQETQYF
TRBV27	.	TRBJ1-3	.	TGTGCCAGCAGTCCTAGGACAGTCTCTGGAAACACCATATATTTT	CASSPRTVSGNTIYF
TRBV27	TRBD1	TRBJ2-4	.	TGTGCCAGCAGTTCCCGGGACAGGGGGGCGATTCAGTACTTC	CASSSRDRGAIQYF
TRBV7-9	.	TRBJ1-2	.	TGTGCCACCCGAGATGGCTACACCTTC	CATRDGYTF
TRBV2	TRBD2	TRBJ2-1	.	TGTGCCAGCACCCCTCTTCGGGGGGGAGAAGGGCAGTTCTTC	CASTPLRGGEGQFF
TRBV29-1	.	TRBJ1-1	.	TGCAGCGTTGGGTCAGGCCCCGAGACTGAAGCTTTCTTT	CSVGSGPETEAFF
TRBV6-5	.	TRBJ1-2	once	TGTGCCAGCAACTTCCTCCCCCTCTATGGCTACACCTTC	CASNFLPLYGYTF
TRBV11-1	.	TRBJ2-1	few	TGTGCCAGCAGCAGCGGACCAGACAATGAGCAGTTCTTC	CASSSGPDNEQFF
TRBV19	.	TRBJ2-1	once	TGTGCCAGTAGTATTAACACGGGGATGGAGCAGTTCTTC	CASSINTGMEQFF
TRBV13	.	TRBJ1-2	.	TGTGCCAGCAGCTTAGGCGGGGGTAGCTACACCTTC	CASSLGGGSYTF
TRBV30	.	TRBJ2-5	.	TGTGCCTGGCAGGCCGATGGGACCCAGTACTTC	CAWQADGTQYF
TRBV4-1	.	TRBJ2-3	.	TGCGCCACCCAGAGAGGCAGCGCCACAGATACGCAGTATTTT	CATQRGSATDTQYF
TRBV18	TRBD1	TRBJ1-1	.	TGTGCCAGCTCACCTGGGACAGGCACATTGAACACTGAAGCTTTCTTT	CASSPGTGTLNTEAFF
TRBV6-5	.	TRBJ2-4	.	TGTGCCAGCAGTTACTCAATCCAGGGTATGATTCAGTACTTC	CASSYSIQGMIQYF
TRBV5-5	TRBD2	TRBJ2-3	.	TGTGCCAGCAGCGACGGGACTAGCGGGATCACAGATACGCAGTATTTT	CASSDGTSGITDTQYF